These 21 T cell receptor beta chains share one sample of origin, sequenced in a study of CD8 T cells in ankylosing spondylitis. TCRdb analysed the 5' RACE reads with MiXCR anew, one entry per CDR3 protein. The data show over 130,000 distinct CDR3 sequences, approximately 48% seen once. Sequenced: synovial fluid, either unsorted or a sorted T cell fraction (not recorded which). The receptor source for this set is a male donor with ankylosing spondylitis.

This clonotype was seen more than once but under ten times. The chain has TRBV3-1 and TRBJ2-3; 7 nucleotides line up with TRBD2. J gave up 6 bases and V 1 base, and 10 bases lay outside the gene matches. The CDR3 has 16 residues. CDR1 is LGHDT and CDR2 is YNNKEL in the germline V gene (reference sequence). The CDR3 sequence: CASSQGTEGREDTQYF. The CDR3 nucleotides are TGTGCCAGCAGCCAAGGGACTGAGGGGAGGGAGGATACGCAGTATTTT.

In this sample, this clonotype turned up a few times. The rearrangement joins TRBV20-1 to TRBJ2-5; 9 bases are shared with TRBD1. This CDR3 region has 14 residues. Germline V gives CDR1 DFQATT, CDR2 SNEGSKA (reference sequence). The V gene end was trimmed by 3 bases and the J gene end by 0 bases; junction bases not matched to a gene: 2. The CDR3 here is CSARTGGNQETQYF. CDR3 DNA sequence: TGCAGTGCTAGGACAGGGGGGAACCAAGAGACCCAGTACTTC.

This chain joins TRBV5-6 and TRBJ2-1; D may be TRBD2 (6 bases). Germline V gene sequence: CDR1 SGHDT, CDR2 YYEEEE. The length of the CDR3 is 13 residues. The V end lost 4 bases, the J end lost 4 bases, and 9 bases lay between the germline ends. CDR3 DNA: TGTGCCAGCAGCCGGGCGGGATACAATGAGCAGTTCTTC. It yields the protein CASSRAGYNEQFF.

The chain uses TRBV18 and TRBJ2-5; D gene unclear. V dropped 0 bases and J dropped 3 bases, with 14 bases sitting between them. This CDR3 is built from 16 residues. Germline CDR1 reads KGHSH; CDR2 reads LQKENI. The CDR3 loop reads CASSPPAYFVKETQYF. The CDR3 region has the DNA TGTGCCAGCTCACCACCGGCTTACTTCGTCAAAGAGACCCAGTACTTC.

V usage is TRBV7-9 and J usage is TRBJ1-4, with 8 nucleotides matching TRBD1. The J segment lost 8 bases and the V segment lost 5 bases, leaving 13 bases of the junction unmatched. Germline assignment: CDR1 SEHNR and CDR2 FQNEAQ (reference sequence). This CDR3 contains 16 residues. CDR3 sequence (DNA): TGTGCCAGCAGCCCTAGGTCGACAGGGGTTTTCGAAAAACTGTTTTTT. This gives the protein CASSPRSTGVFEKLFF.

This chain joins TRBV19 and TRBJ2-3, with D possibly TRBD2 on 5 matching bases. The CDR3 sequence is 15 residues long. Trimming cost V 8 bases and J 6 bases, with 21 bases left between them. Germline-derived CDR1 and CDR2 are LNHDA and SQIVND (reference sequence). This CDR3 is CASHHTLAEVDTQYF. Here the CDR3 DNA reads TGTGCCAGTCACCACACCCTAGCTGAGGTGGATACGCAGTATTTT.

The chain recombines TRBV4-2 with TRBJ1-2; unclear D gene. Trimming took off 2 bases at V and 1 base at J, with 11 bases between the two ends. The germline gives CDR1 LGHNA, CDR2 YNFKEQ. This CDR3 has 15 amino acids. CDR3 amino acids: CASSQFSAVNYGYTF. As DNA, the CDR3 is TGTGCCAGCAGCCAATTTAGCGCAGTTAACTATGGCTACACCTTC.

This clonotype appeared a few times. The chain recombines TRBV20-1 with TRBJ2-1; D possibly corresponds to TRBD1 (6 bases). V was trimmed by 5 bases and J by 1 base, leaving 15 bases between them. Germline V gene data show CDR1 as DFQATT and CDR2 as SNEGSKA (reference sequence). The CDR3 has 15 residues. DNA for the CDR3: TGCAGTGCTCCAAGACAGGAAACTTCCTACAATGAGCAGTTCTTC. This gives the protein CSAPRQETSYNEQFF.

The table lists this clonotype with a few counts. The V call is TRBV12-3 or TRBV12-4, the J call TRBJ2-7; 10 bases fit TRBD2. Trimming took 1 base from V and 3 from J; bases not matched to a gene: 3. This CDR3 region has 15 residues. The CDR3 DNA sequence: TGTGCCAGCAGTTTAGGGACTAGCGGCCTCTACGAGCAGTACTTC. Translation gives CASSLGTSGLYEQYF.

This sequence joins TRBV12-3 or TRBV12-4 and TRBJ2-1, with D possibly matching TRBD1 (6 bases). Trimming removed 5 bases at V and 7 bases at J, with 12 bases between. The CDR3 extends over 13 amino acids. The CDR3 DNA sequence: TGTGCCAGCAGTCCGGGACATGGGAATGAGCAGTTCTTC. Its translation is CASSPGHGNEQFF.

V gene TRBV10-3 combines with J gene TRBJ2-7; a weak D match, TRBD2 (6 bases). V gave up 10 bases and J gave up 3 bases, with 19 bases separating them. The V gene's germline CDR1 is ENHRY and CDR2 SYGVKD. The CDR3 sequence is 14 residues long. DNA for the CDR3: TGTGCCAAACCGGGAGACAGAGGGGTCTACGAGCAGTACTTC. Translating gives CAKPGDRGVYEQYF.

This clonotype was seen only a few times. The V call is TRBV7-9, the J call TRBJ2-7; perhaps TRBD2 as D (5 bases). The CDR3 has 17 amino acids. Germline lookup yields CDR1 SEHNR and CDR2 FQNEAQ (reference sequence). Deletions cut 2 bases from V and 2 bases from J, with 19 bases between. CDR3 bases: TGTGCCAGCAGCTTATCCAGACACGCGACGGGAACCTACGAGCAGTACTTC. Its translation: CASSLSRHATGTYEQYF. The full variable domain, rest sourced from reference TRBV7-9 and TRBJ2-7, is DTGVSQNPRHKITKRGQNVTFRCDPISEHNRLYWYRQTLGQGPEFLTYFQNEAQLEKSRLLSDRFSAERPKGSFSTLEIQRTEQGDSAMYLCASSLSRHATGTYEQYFGPGTRLTVT.

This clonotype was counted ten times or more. The CDR3: CASSLEWDPLTDTQYF. Here the CDR3 DNA reads TGTGCCAGCAGTTTAGAGTGGGACCCCCTAACAGATACGCAGTATTTT. The chain is built from TRBV12-3 or TRBV12-4 and TRBJ2-3; D is possibly TRBD1 or TRBD2 (5 bases each). The V gene lost 1 base and the J gene lost 3 bases, with 14 bases spanning the gap. The CDR3 extends over 16 amino acids.

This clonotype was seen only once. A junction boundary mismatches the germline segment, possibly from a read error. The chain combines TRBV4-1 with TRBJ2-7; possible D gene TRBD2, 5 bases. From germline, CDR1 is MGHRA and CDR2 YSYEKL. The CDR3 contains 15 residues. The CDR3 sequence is CASSQFPAVPYEQCF. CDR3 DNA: TGCGCCAGCAGCCAATTCCCAGCGGTTCCCTACGAGCAGTGCTTC.

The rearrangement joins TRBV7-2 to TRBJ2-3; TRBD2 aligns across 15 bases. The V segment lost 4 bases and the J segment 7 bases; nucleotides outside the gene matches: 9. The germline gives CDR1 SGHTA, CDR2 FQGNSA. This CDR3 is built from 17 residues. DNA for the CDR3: TGTGCCAGCAGCTCCGGACTAGCGGGAGGGCCGGAAAATACGCAGTATTTT. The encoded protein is CASSSGLAGGPENTQYF.

The CDR3 sequence: CASSLRAKSSYNEQFF. In DNA form, the CDR3 reads TGTGCCAGCAGCTTACGGGCCAAGAGCTCCTACAATGAGCAGTTCTTC. This rearrangement joins TRBV13 to TRBJ2-1; D gene uncertain. The germline V gene encodes CDR1 PRHDT and CDR2 FYEKMQ (reference sequence). The CDR3 runs 16 residues. V was clipped by 2 bases and J by 0 bases, with 11 bases between them.

The CDR3 DNA reads TGCGCCAGCAGCCAAGCGTCGTCAGGGGGAGTAGAGACCCAGTACTTC. It codes for CASSQASSGGVETQYF. The chain combines TRBV4-3 with TRBJ2-5, with TRBD1 matching over 7 bases. Per the germline V gene, CDR1 is LGHNA and CDR2 is YSLEER. The CDR3 covers 16 residues. With 1 base clipped from V and 4 bases from J, the junction kept 9 bases outside the gene matches.

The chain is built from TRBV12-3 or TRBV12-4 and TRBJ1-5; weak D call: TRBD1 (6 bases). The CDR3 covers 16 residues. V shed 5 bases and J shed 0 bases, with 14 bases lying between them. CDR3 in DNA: TGTGCCAGCAGTCCCCTGACAGGATATAGCAATCAGCCCCAGCATTTT. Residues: CASSPLTGYSNQPQHF.

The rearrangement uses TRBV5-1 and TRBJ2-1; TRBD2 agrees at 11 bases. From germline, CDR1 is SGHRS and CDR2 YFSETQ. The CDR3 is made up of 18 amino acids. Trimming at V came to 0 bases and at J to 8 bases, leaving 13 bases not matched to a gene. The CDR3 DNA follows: TGCGCCAGCAGCTTGGCGGCTAGCGGGAGGAGGGGTGGCTATGAGCAGTTCTTC. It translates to CASSLAASGRRGGYEQFF.

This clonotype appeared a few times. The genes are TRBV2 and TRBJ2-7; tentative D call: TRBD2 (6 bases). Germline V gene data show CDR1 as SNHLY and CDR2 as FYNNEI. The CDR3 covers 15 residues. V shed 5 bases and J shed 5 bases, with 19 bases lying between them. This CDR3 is CASSPFPSAPNEQYF. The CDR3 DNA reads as TGTGCCAGCAGTCCCTTTCCTAGCGCCCCCAACGAGCAGTACTTC.

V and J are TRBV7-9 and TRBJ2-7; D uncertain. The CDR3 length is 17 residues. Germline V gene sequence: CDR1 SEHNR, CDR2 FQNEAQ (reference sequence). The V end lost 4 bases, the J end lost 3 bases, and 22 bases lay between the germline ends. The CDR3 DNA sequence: TGTGCCAGCAGCTCGGGTCCGAACCCCGTGAATGTCTACGAGCAGTACTTC. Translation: CASSSGPNPVNVYEQYF.